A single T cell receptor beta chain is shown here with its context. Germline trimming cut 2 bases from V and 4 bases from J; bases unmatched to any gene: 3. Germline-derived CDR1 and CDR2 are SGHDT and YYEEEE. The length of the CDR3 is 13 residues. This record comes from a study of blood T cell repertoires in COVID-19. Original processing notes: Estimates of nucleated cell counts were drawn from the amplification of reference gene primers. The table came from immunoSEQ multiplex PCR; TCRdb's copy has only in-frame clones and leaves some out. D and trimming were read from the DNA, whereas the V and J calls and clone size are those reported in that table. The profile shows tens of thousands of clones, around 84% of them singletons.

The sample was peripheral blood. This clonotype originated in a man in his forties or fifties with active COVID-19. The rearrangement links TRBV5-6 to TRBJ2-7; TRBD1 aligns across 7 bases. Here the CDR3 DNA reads TGTGCCAGCAGCTTAGGACAGGAATACGAGCAGTACTTC. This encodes CASSLGQEYEQYF. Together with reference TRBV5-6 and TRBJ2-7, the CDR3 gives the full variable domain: DAGVTQSPTHLIKTRGQQVTLRCSPKSGHDTVSWYQQALGQGPQFIFQYYEEEERQRGNFPDRFSGHQFPNYSSELNVNALLLGDSALYLCASSLGQEYEQYFGPGTRLTVT.